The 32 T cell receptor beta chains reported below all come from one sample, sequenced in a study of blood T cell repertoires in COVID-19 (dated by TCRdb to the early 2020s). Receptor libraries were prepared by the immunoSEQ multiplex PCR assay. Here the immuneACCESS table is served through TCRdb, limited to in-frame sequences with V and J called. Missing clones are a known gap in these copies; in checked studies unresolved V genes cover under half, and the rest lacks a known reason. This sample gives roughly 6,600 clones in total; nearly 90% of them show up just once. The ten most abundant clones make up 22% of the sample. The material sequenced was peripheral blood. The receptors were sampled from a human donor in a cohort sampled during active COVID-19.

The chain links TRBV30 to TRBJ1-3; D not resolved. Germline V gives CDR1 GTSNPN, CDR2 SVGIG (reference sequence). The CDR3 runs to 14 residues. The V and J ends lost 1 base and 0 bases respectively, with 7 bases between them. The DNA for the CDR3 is TGTGCCTGGAGTGGTAACAGCTCTGGAAACACCATATATTTT. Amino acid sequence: CAWSGNSSGNTIYF.

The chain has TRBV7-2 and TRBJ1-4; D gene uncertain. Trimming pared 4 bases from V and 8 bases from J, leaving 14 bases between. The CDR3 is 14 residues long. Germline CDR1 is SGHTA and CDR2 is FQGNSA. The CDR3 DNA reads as TGTGCCAGCAGCTCCGACGGCGGAGAGGAAAAACTGTTTTTT. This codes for CASSSDGGEEKLFF.

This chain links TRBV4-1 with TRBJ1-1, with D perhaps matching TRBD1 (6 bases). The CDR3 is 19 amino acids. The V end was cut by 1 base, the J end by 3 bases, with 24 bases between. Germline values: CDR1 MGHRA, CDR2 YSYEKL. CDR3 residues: CASSQGPLKQGRSDTEAFF. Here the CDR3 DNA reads TGCGCCAGCAGCCAAGGGCCCCTGAAACAGGGACGGTCGGACACTGAAGCTTTCTTT.

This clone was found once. The CDR3 is CASSIAGPGYGYTF. The CDR3 DNA is TGTGCCAGTAGTATCGCGGGGCCGGGCTATGGCTACACCTTC. The chain has TRBV19 and TRBJ1-2, with D maybe TRBD1 (5 bases). The CDR3 is 14 amino acids. Germline CDR1 reads LNHDA; CDR2 reads SQIVND (reference sequence). Trimming took off 3 bases at V and 4 bases at J, with 12 bases between the two ends.

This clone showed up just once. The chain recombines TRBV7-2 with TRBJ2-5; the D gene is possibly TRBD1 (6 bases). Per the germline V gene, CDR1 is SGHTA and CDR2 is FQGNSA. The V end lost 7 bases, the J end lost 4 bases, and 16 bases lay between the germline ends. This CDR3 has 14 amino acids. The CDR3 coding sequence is TGTGCCAGCACCCGGGATTCAGGGGCAGAGACCCAGTACTTC. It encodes CASTRDSGAETQYF.

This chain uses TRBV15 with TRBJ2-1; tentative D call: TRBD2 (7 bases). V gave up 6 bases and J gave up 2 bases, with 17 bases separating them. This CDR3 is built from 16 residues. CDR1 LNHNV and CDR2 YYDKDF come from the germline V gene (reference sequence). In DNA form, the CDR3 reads TGTGCCACCAGTGTTATGGGGGGGGCGACCTACAATGAGCAGTTCTTC. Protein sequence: CATSVMGGATYNEQFF.

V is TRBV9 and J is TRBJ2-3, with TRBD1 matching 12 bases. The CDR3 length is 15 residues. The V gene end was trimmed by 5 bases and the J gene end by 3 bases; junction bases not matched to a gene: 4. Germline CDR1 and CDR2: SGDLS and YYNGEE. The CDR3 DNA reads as TGTGCCAGCAGTGGGACAGGGGGCCCAACAGATACGCAGTATTTT. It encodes CASSGTGGPTDTQYF.

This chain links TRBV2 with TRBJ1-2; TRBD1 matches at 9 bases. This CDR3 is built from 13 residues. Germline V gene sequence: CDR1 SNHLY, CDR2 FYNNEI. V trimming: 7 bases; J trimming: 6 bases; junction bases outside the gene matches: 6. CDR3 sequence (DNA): TGTGCCAGCATACAGGGGGCCATCCATGGCTACACCTTC. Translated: CASIQGAIHGYTF.

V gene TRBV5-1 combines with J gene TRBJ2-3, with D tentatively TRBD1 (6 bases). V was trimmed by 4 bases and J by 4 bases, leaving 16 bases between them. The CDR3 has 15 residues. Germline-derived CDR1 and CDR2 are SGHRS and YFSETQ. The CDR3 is CASSVQQGLSDTQYF. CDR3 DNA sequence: TGCGCCAGCAGCGTTCAACAGGGTTTATCAGATACGCAGTATTTT.

The CDR3 loop reads CAISELRTGADEQYF. DNA of the CDR3: TGTGCCATCAGTGAACTCAGGACAGGGGCGGACGAGCAGTACTTC. This chain connects TRBV10-3 to TRBJ2-7; 9 bases line up with TRBD1. This CDR3 has 15 residues. CDR1 is ENHRY, CDR2 SYGVKD, per germline. The junction had 8 bases not matched to a gene; V was cut back by 3 bases and J by 5 bases.

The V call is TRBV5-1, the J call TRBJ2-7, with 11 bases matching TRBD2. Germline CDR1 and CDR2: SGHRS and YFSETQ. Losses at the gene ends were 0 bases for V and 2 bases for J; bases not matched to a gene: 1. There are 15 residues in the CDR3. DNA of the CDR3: TGCGCCAGCAGCTTGGCACTAGCGGGAGCCTACGAGCAGTACTTC. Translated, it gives CASSLALAGAYEQYF.

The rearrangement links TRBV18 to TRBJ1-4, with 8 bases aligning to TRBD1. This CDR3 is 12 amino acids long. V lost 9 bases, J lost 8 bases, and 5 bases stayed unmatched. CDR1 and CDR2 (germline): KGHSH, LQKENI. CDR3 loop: CASTGGEEKLFF. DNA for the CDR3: TGTGCCAGTACAGGGGGAGAAGAAAAACTGTTTTTT. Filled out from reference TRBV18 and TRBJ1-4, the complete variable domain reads NAGVMQNPRHLVRRRGQEARLRCSPMKGHSHVYWYRQLPEEGLKFMVYLQKENIIDESGMPKERFSAEFPKEGPSILRIQQVVRGDSAAYFCASTGGEEKLFFGSGTQLSVL.

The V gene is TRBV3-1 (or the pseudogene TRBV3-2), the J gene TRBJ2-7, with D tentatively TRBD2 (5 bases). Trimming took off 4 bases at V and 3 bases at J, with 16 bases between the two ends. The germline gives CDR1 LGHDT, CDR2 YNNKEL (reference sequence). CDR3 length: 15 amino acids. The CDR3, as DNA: TGTGCCAGCAGCCTGTCGGGCGGGCGGAGCTACGAGCAGTACTTC. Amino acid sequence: CASSLSGGRSYEQYF.

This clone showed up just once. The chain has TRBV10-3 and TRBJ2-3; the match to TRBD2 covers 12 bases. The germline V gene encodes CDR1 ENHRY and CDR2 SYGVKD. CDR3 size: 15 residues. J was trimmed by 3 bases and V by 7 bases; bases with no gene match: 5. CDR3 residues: CAITETSGGTDTQYF. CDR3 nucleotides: TGTGCCATCACCGAGACTAGCGGGGGAACAGATACGCAGTATTTT.

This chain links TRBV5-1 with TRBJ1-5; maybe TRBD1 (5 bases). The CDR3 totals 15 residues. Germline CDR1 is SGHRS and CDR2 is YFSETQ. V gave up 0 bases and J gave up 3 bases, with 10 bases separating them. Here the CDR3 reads CASSLGLQDNQPQHF. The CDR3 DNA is TGCGCCAGCAGCTTGGGTTTACAGGACAATCAGCCCCAGCATTTT.

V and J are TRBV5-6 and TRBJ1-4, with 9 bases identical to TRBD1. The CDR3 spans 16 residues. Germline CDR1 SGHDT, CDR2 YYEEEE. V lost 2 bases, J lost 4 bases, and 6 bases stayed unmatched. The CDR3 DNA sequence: TGTGCCAGCAGCTTCGGGACAGGGCTCATTAATGAAAAACTGTTTTTT. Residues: CASSFGTGLINEKLFF.

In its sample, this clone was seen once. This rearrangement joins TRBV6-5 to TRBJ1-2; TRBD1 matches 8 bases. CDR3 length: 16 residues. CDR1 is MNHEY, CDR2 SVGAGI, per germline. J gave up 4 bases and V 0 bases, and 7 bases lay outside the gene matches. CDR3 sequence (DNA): TGTGCCAGCAGTTACTCGACGGGACAGGTCCCCTATGGCTACACCTTC. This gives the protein CASSYSTGQVPYGYTF.

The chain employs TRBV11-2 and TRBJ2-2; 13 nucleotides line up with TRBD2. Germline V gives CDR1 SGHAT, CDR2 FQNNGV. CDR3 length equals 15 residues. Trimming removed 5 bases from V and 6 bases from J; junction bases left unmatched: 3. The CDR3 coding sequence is TGTGCCAGCAGCCGGACTAGCGGGAGTCCCGGGGAGCTGTTTTTT. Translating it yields CASSRTSGSPGELFF.

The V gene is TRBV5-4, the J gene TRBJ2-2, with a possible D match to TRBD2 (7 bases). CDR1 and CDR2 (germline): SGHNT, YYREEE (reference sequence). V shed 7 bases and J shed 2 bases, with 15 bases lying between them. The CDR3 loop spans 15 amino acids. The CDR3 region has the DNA TGTGCCAGCCGCCGCGGGGGACAAAACACCGGGGAGCTGTTTTTT. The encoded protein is CASRRGGQNTGELFF.

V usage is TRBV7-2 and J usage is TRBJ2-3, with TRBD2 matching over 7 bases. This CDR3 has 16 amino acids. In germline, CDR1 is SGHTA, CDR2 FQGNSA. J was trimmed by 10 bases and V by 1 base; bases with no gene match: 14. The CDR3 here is CASSLVSSGSNWAQYF. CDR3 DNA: TGTGCCAGCAGCTTAGTTTCTAGCGGCAGCAATTGGGCGCAGTATTTT.

This CDR3 reads CASSTDRVQETQYF. The CDR3 DNA reads TGTGCCAGCAGTACCGACAGGGTACAAGAGACCCAGTACTTC. The V and J genes are TRBV2 and TRBJ2-5; 7 bases are a match to TRBD1. Germline V gives CDR1 SNHLY, CDR2 FYNNEI. J was trimmed by 2 bases and V by 5 bases; bases with no gene match: 5. The CDR3 runs to 14 residues.

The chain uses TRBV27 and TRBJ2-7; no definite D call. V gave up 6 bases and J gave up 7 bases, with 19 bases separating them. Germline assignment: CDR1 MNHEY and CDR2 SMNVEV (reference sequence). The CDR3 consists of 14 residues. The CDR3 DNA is TGTGCCAGCAGCCCTGGTGGTTTTGTCGGTGAGCAGTACTTC. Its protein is CASSPGGFVGEQYF.

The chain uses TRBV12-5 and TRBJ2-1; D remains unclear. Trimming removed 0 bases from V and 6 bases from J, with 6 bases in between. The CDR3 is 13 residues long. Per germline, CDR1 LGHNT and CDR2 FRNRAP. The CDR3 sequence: CASGLVGANEQFF. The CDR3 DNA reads TGTGCTAGTGGTTTGGTAGGAGCCAATGAGCAGTTCTTC.

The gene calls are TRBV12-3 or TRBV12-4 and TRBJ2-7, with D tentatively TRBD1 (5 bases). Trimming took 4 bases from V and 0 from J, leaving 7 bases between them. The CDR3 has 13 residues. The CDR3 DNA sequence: TGTGCCAGCAGTTGGGGCTACTCCTACGAGCAGTACTTC. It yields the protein CASSWGYSYEQYF.

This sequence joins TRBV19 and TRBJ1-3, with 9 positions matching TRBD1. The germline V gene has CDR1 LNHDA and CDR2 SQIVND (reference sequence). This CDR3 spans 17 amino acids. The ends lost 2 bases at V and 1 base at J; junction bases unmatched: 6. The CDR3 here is CASSIFRDRGSGNTIYF. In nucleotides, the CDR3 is TGTGCCAGTAGTATATTCCGAGACAGGGGGTCTGGAAACACCATATATTTT.

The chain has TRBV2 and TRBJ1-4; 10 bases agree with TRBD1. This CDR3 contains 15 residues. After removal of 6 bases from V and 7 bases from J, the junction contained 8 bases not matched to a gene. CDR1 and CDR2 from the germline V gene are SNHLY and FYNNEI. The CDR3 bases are TGTGCCAGCAGACCCGGGACAGGGGTTTTTGAAAAACTGTTTTTT. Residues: CASRPGTGVFEKLFF.

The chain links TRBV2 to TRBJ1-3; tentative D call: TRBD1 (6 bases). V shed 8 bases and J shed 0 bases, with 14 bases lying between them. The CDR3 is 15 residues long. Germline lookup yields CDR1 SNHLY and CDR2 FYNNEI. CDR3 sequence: CASSNRALSGNTIYF. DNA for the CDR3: TGTGCCAGCTCGAACAGGGCCCTCTCTGGAAACACCATATATTTT.

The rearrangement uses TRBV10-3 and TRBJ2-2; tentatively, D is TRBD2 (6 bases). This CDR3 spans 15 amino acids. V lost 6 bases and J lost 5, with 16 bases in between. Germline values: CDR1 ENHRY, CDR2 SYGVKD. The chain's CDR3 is CAISSDGSFTGELFF. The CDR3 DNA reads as TGTGCCATCAGCTCAGACGGGAGCTTTACCGGGGAGCTGTTTTTT.

CDR3 residues: CASSQDYGGGAGGTQYF. The CDR3 nucleotides read TGTGCCAGCAGCCAAGACTACGGCGGGGGGGCCGGGGGGACCCAGTACTTC. The chain joins TRBV3-1 (or the pseudogene TRBV3-2) to TRBJ2-5, with 9 bases matching TRBD2. V lost 0 bases, J lost 7 bases, and 12 bases stayed unmatched. The CDR3 is made up of 17 amino acids. Germline CDR1 and CDR2: LGHDT and YNNKEL (reference sequence).

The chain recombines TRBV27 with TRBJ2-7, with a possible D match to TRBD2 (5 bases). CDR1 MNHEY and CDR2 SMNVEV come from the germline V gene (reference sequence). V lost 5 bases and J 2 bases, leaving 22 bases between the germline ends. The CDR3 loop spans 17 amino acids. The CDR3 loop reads CASSDGGLPVTPYEQYF. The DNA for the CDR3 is TGTGCCAGCAGTGACGGAGGACTTCCCGTAACACCCTACGAGCAGTACTTC.

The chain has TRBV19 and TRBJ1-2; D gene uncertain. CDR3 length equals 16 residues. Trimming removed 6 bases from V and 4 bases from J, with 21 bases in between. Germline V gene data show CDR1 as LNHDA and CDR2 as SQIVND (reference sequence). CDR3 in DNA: TGTGCCAGTAGAAAATACTCCGGGAGGCGGATCTATGGCTACACCTTC. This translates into CASRKYSGRRIYGYTF.

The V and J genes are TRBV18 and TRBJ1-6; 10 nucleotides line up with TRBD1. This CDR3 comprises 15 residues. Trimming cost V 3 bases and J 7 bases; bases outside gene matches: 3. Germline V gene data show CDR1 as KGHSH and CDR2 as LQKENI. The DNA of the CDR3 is TGTGCCAGCTCACCTGGGACAGGGGACAATTCACCCCTCCACTTT. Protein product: CASSPGTGDNSPLHF.